This T cell receptor (beta chain) was recorded in a study of T cell responses to AZD1222 COVID-19 vaccine. Here immunoSEQ multiplex PCR was the method, and the copy in TCRdb shows in-frame clones only, minus some. The sample shows under 150,000 clones, over 85% of them seen only once. The germline V gene encodes CDR1 LNHDA and CDR2 SQIVND (reference sequence). V lost 4 bases to trimming and J lost 1 base, with 16 bases between them. This CDR3 region has 16 residues. The chain couples TRBV19 to TRBJ1-1; the D is unclear. The TCR sequence derives from an adult in good health. This specimen consisted of peripheral blood, obtained on day 0 of AZD1222 vaccination. Written as DNA, the CDR3 is TGTGCCAGTAGTAAAGTTTCTGGCAGAGCGAACACTGAAGCTTTCTTT. Its protein product is CASSKVSGRANTEAFF.